These 8 T cell receptor beta chains originate from one sample sequenced in a study of blood T cell repertoires in COVID-19. Assay used: immunoSEQ multiplex PCR; TCRdb lists only in-frame clones, some missing. The sample holds 150,000 to 200,000 clones, over 75% seen once. Sequencing was carried out using PBMCs or T cells enriched from blood (not recorded which). The receptors were sampled from a woman between 18 and 29 years old who had recovered from COVID-19.

The genes are TRBV9 and TRBJ2-7; D unresolved. V was trimmed by 4 bases and J by 0 bases, leaving 11 bases between them. The CDR3 has 14 residues. Per the germline V gene, CDR1 is SGDLS and CDR2 is YYNGEE. In nucleotides, the CDR3 is TGTGCCAGCAGCCCCTCGCAGATCTCCTACGAGCAGTACTTC. It translates to CASSPSQISYEQYF.

The rearrangement uses TRBV28 and TRBJ1-5; 8 bases are a match to TRBD1. CDR1 and CDR2 (germline): MDHEN, SYDVKM. This CDR3 spans 19 amino acids. Germline trimming cut 6 bases from V and 0 bases from J; bases unmatched to any gene: 16. The CDR3 here is CASRSKTRQGMVSNQPQHF. In DNA, the CDR3 is TGTGCCAGCAGATCCAAAACTCGACAGGGGATGGTTAGCAATCAGCCCCAGCATTTT.

This chain connects TRBV7-9 to TRBJ1-3; TRBD1 matches 8 bases. V shed 5 bases, J shed 3 bases, and the junction held 6 bases outside the gene matches. The CDR3 extends over 15 amino acids. Germline values: CDR1 SEHNR, CDR2 FQNEAQ (reference sequence). CDR3 in DNA: TGTGCCAGCAGCCGTGACAGGGGAGGTGGAAACACCATATATTTT. This translates into CASSRDRGGGNTIYF.

The V and J genes are TRBV5-1 and TRBJ2-1; 7 bases match TRBD1. The CDR3 runs to 14 residues. Germline V gene sequence: CDR1 SGHRS, CDR2 YFSETQ. V shed 7 bases, J shed 3 bases, and the junction held 7 bases outside the gene matches. The CDR3 loop reads CASRRDSDYNEQFF. The DNA of the CDR3 is TGCGCCAGCCGCCGGGACAGTGACTACAATGAGCAGTTCTTC. The whole variable domain, filled in from reference TRBV5-1 and TRBJ2-1, reads KAGVTQTPRYLIKTRGQQVTLSCSPISGHRSVSWYQQTPGQGLQFLFEYFSETQRNKGNFPGRFSGRQFSNSRSEMNVSTLELGDSALYLCASRRDSDYNEQFFGPGTRLTVL.

This chain uses TRBV5-1 with TRBJ2-7; no clear D. Trimming took off 7 bases at V and 0 bases at J, with 8 bases between the two ends. The germline gives CDR1 SGHRS, CDR2 YFSETQ. The CDR3 has 12 residues. CDR3 amino acids: CASGPSSYEQYF. The CDR3 DNA follows: TGCGCCAGCGGGCCGAGCTCCTACGAGCAGTACTTC.

The chain has TRBV5-1 and TRBJ2-1; D perhaps matches TRBD2 (6 bases). This CDR3 region has 14 residues. V was shortened by 4 bases and J by 8 bases, with 16 bases between the two germline ends. Per the germline V gene, CDR1 is SGHRS and CDR2 is YFSETQ. The chain's CDR3 is CASSPGDWTDEQFF. For the CDR3, the DNA is TGCGCCAGCAGCCCGGGGGATTGGACCGATGAGCAGTTCTTC.

The chain carries TRBV6-5 and TRBJ2-7; D is unresolved. The CDR3 loop spans 12 amino acids. Per the germline V gene, CDR1 is MNHEY and CDR2 is SVGAGI. Trimming removed 5 bases from V and 3 bases from J, with 8 bases in between. The CDR3 reads CASSKELYEQYF. CDR3 nucleotide sequence: TGTGCCAGCAGTAAGGAGCTCTACGAGCAGTACTTC.

Of note for this clone: The junction does not match germline at one end; this may be a read error. The chain links TRBV2 to TRBJ1-6, with no clear D. The CDR3 runs 14 residues. Germline loops: CDR1 SNHLY, CDR2 FYNNEI. The CDR3 region is CASSPLADKSPLHF. CDR3 nucleotide sequence: TGTGCCAGCAGTCCCTTGGCCGATAAGTCACCCCTCCACTTT.